This TCR beta chain was sequenced for a study of blood T cell repertoires in COVID-19. Overall study context: Whether acute or convalescent, the COVID-19 samples came from the United States, Italy and Spain. T cells, B-cell-depleted T cells, or PBMCs provided the cDNA or gDNA that served as material.

This CDR3 has 14 residues. Trimming pared 2 bases from V and 5 bases from J, leaving 9 bases between. CDR1 is SNHLY, CDR2 FYNNEI, per germline. In the original workflow: Reference gene primers were amplified, and this amplification served to estimate nucleated cell counts. Method: immunoSEQ multiplex PCR; TCRdb's copy keeps in-frame clones and lacks some. V, J and clone size reflect that table, while D and trimming were determined from the DNA. The sample lists about 72,000 clones, around 80% occurring once. This rearrangement joins TRBV2 to TRBJ2-2, with a weak D call TRBD2 (5 bases). Specimen: peripheral blood. This receptor was identified in a human donor in a cohort sampled during active COVID-19. CDR3 loop: CASSETGWTGELFF. DNA for the CDR3: TGTGCCAGCAGTGAAACGGGATGGACCGGGGAGCTGTTTTTT.